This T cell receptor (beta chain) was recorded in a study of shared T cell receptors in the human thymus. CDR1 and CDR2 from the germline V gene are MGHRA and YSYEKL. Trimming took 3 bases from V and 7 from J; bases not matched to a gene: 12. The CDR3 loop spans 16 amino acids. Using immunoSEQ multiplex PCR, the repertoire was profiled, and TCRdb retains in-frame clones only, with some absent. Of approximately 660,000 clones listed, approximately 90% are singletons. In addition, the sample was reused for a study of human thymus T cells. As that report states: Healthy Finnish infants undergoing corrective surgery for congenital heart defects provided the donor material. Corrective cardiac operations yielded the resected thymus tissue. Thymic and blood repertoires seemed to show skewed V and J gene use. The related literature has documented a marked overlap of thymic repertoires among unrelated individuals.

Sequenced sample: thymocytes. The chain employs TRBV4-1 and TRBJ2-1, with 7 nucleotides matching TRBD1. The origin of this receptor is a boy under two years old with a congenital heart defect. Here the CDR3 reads CASSQIGTSRGNEQFF. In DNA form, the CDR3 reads TGCGCCAGCAGCCAGATTGGGACCAGCAGGGGGAATGAGCAGTTCTTC.